The following is a TCR beta chain sequence with its context. Its specificity is not known. Amplification used 60 Vbeta primers and 13 Jbeta primers. Data came from immunoSEQ multiplex PCR; TCRdb stores just in-frame clones and leaves some out. The data contain 150,000 to 200,000 clones, about 80% of them singletons. This sample was included in a study of cytomegalovirus exposure and HLA in healthy donors. Study conclusions and caveats: A later analysis associated approximately 17,000 TCR beta sequences with HLA alleles at a 0.05 false discovery rate. The study put some 150 TCR beta chains on its list as cytomegalovirus-associated. It was shown in a later analysis that HLA-associated TCR beta chains were more clonally expanded than other, equally common chains. Earlier analysis yielded a pattern in which most TCR beta V segments were productive about 90% or about 30% of the time.

This CDR3 comprises 16 residues. Germline CDR1 and CDR2: SGHKS and YYEKEE (reference sequence). The trim removed 1 base at V and 1 base at J, leaving 5 bases unmatched. Input material: PBMCs. V gene TRBV5-5 combines with J gene TRBJ2-1; TRBD2 agrees at 7 bases. This TCR was recovered from a man aged 40-50 years in good health and CMV-seronegative. CDR3 sequence: CASSLLAVKSYNEQFF. As DNA, the CDR3 is TGTGCCAGCAGCTTGCTAGCGGTAAAGTCCTACAATGAGCAGTTCTTC.